This entry lists 5 T cell receptor beta chains sequenced from one sample in a study of cytomegalovirus exposure and HLA in healthy donors. PCR amplification relied on 60 Vbeta primers (plus 13 Jbeta primers). Here immunoSEQ multiplex PCR was the method, and the copy in TCRdb shows in-frame clones only, minus some. This sample has roughly 100,000 clones, with around 75% found just once. Sequenced sample: PBMCs. These receptor sequences come from a man younger than 35 in good health and CMV-seropositive.

This clone was detected only a few times. The V gene is TRBV6-1, the J gene TRBJ1-5, with D uncertain. CDR3 length equals 12 residues. V lost 7 bases to trimming and J lost 6 bases, with 10 bases between them. Germline V gene lookup returns CDR1 MNHNS and CDR2 SASEGT. DNA for the CDR3: TGTGCCAGCATTTCACGGGGTCAGCCCCAGCATTTT. Its protein product is CASISRGQPQHF.

This clone has a handful of counts. CDR3 residues: CASSASGGTDTQYF. The CDR3 DNA is TGTGCCAGCAGTGCCAGCGGGGGCACAGATACGCAGTATTTT. This sequence joins TRBV6-4 and TRBJ2-3; 7 bases match TRBD2. V lost 4 bases to trimming and J lost 1 base; unmatched junction nucleotides: 2. The CDR3 runs 14 residues. CDR1 and CDR2 (germline): MRHNA, SNTAGT.

A word on this clone: A read error may account for a junction end that differs from germline. V gene TRBV6-1 combines with J gene TRBJ1-6; 8 bases map to TRBD1. CDR3 length equals 13 residues. Germline V CDR1 and CDR2: MNHNS, SASEGT. The CDR3 loop reads CASSERDRTVGNF. CDR3 nucleotides: TGTGCCAGCAGTGAACGGGACAGGACGGTCGGGAACTTT.

V gene TRBV7-6 combines with J gene TRBJ2-7; D may be TRBD2 (5 bases). Trimming took off 4 bases at V and 4 bases at J, with 11 bases between the two ends. The CDR3 spans 13 residues. Per germline, CDR1 SGHVS and CDR2 FNYEAQ. This CDR3 is CASSSTRGYEQYF. The CDR3 bases are TGTGCCAGCAGCTCCACCCGGGGTTACGAGCAGTACTTC.

J is TRBJ2-3 and V is TRBV5-1, with a weak D call TRBD1 (6 bases). This CDR3 spans 16 amino acids. The ends were cut back, 4 bases at V and 1 base at J, with 16 bases in the middle. From germline, CDR1 is SGHRS and CDR2 YFSETQ. The CDR3 loop reads CASSPTGSLGTDTQYF. DNA for the CDR3: TGCGCCAGCAGCCCGACAGGCTCGCTGGGCACAGATACGCAGTATTTT.